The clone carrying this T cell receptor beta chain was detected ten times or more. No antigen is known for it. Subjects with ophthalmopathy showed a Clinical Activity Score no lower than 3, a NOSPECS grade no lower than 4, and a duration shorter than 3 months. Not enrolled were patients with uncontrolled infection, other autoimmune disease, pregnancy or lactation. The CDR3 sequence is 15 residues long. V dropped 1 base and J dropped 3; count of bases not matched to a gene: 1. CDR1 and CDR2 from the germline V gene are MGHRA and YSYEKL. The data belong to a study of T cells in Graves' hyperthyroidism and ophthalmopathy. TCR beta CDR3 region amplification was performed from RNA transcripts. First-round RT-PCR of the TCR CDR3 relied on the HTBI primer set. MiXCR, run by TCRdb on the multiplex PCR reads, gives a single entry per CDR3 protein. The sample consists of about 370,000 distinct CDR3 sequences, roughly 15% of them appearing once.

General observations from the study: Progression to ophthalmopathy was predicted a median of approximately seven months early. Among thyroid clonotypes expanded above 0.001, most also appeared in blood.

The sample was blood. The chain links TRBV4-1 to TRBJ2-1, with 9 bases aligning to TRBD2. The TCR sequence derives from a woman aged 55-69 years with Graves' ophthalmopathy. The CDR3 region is CASSQGSGSYNEQFF. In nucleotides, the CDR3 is TGCGCCAGCAGCCAAGGTAGCGGGAGCTACAATGAGCAGTTCTTC.